This T cell receptor (beta chain) emerged from a study of CD8 T cells in Susac syndrome. Study-wide background: Fewer than 10 of the sequenced Susac syndrome patients were in remission, and more than 5 had active disease. The Susac syndrome patients were therapy-naive, on corticosteroids, or on intravenous immunoglobulin alone at blood draw. Whole-study results and caveats: Clonal expansion involving Susac CD8+ cells peaked in TEMRA cells and active patients.

V lost 2 bases and J lost 5; bases outside the gene matches: 7. CDR1 is DFQATT, CDR2 SNEGSKA, per germline (reference sequence). The CDR3 has 14 residues. Random-hexamer reverse transcription was applied to roughly 0.5 to 1 ug RNA. Each CDR3 protein is one row after TCRdb ran MiXCR on the immunoSEQ multiplex PCR reads. This table holds some 97,000 distinct CDR3 sequences, 95% found once. Points on this clonotype: What it recognizes is unknown.

The recently defined diagnostic criteria for definite or probable disease were met by the Susac syndrome patients. The receptor was isolated from a human donor with Susac syndrome. The chain uses TRBV20-1 and TRBJ2-7; 9 nucleotides line up with TRBD1. The sequenced sample was CD8+ T cells from PBMCs. CDR3 bases: TGCAGTGCTAGACCGGGACAGGGTGGTGACGAGCAGTACTTC. Translation: CSARPGQGGDEQYF.